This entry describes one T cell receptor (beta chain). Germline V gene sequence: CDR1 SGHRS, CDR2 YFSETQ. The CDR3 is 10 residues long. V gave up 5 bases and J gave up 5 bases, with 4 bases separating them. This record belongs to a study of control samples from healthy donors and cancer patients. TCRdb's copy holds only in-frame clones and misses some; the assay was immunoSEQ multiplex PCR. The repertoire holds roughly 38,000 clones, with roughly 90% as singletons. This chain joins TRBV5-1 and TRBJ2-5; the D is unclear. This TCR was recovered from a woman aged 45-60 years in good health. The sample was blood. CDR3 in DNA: TGCGCCAGCAGTGGGGAGACCCAGTACTTC. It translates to CASSGETQYF.